The sequence of this T cell receptor beta chain was determined in a study of blood T cell repertoires in COVID-19. Authors' processing steps: Estimated nucleated cell counts came from reference gene primer amplification. This table comes from immunoSEQ multiplex PCR, and its TCRdb copy is limited to in-frame clones, with some not included. V and J calls and clone size are given by that table; D and trimming were obtained from the DNA. The sample gives a few hundred thousand clones, around 84% of which show up once; around 5.5% is in the top ten. The CDR3 has 17 amino acids. CDR1 is SEHNR and CDR2 is FQNEAQ in the germline V gene (reference sequence). Trimming took 2 bases from V and 5 from J, leaving 21 bases between them.

This chain connects TRBV7-9 to TRBJ1-1; D is possibly TRBD1 (6 bases). The source of this sequence is a woman aged 60-75 years who had recovered from COVID-19. Sequenced material: peripheral blood. The CDR3 coding sequence is TGTGCCAGCAGCTTATGGGGGCGATTTGGTACGGAAACTGAAGCTTTCTTT. Its protein product is CASSLWGRFGTETEAFF.